The entry below describes one TCR beta chain. The data belong to a study of blood T cell repertoires in COVID-19. In the source study's methods: Reference gene primer amplification yielded estimated nucleated cell counts. Generated by immunoSEQ multiplex PCR, the TCRdb table keeps only in-frame clones and is missing some. Clonal size and the V and J genes are those of that table, whereas D and trimming came from the DNA. The sample has roughly 290,000 clones; roughly 85% are singletons. Participants came from under 30 US areas, aged roughly 18 to 95 years. Cohorts were based on clinical histories the participants reported. The recovered donors of Cohort 3 showed two negative PCRs, clearance, or symptom resolution. The CDR3 consists of 13 residues. Trimming removed 2 bases at V and 5 bases at J, with 9 bases between. The germline V gene has CDR1 SGHNT and CDR2 YYREEE (reference sequence).

The clonotype originates from a woman in her 40s who had recovered from COVID-19. The sample was PBMCs or T cells enriched from blood (not recorded which). The chain links TRBV5-4 to TRBJ2-3; possible D gene TRBD2, 5 bases. In nucleotides, the CDR3 is TGTGCCAGCAGCTTTAACAGCGGAGATACGCAGTATTTT. This translates into CASSFNSGDTQYF. The variable domain in full, with the rest retrieved from reference TRBV5-4 and TRBJ2-3, is ETGVTQSPTHLIKTRGQQVTLRCSSQSGHNTVSWYQQALGQGPQFIFQYYREEENGRGNFPPRFSGLQFPNYSSELNVNALELDDSALYLCASSFNSGDTQYFGPGTRLTVL.